The table lists the clone carrying this T cell receptor beta chain with a few counts. This specimen comes from a study of cytomegalovirus exposure and HLA in healthy donors. CDR3 length equals 15 residues. The germline V gene has CDR1 MNHEY and CDR2 SVGAGI. V shed 5 bases and J 4 bases; nucleotides not matched to a gene: 0. Measured with immunoSEQ multiplex PCR; TCRdb has only the in-frame clones, and not every one. In the table there are about 130,000 clones, 89% of which are singletons. V usage is TRBV6-5 and J usage is TRBJ2-1; TRBD2 agrees at 15 bases. The specimen sequenced was PBMCs. This TCR derives from a woman aged 18-29 years in good health and CMV-seronegative. CDR3 DNA sequence: TGTGCCAGCAGTGGGACTAGCGGGGGGTACAATGAGCAGTTCTTC. Amino acid sequence: CASSGTSGGYNEQFF.